Below are 27 T cell receptor beta chains sequenced from a single sample in a study of control samples from healthy donors and cancer patients. Measured with immunoSEQ multiplex PCR; TCRdb has only the in-frame clones, and not every one. The sample holds under 200,000 clones; about nine tenths are singletons and the top ten take 1.5%. The source material was blood. The receptors derive from a woman aged 25 to 39 in good health.

This clone was found once. This chain links TRBV2 with TRBJ1-5; D is perhaps TRBD1 (6 bases). Trimming cost V 4 bases and J 8 bases, with 15 bases left between them. Looked up from germline, CDR1 is SNHLY and CDR2 is FYNNEI. CDR3 length: 14 residues. The CDR3 nucleotides are TGTGCCAGCAGTGGAGGGGGGAGGTGGGAGCCCCAGCATTTT. Translating gives CASSGGGRWEPQHF.

V usage is TRBV27 and J usage is TRBJ1-4; no clear D. Germline V gene sequence: CDR1 MNHEY, CDR2 SMNVEV (reference sequence). This CDR3 is 14 amino acids long. Trimming took 5 bases from V and 0 from J, leaving 7 bases between them. The CDR3 reads CASSPHATNEKLFF. CDR3 in DNA: TGTGCCAGCAGTCCGCATGCAACTAATGAAAAACTGTTTTTT.

The chain carries TRBV6-1 and TRBJ1-2, with D hard to call. Germline lookup yields CDR1 MNHNS and CDR2 SASEGT. There are 13 residues in the CDR3. V was shortened by 2 bases and J by 4 bases, with 8 bases between the two germline ends. The CDR3 loop is CASSEKVFYGYTF. In nucleotides, the CDR3 is TGTGCCAGCAGTGAAAAGGTTTTCTATGGCTACACCTTC.

The chain joins TRBV24-1 to TRBJ1-5; no definite D call. Looked up from germline, CDR1 is KGHDR and CDR2 is SFDVKD. The CDR3 sequence is 13 residues long. The ends were cut back, 5 bases at V and 5 bases at J, with 9 bases in the middle. CDR3 sequence (DNA): TGTGCCACCAGTGGGACCCAATATCAGCCCCAGCATTTT. Translated, it gives CATSGTQYQPQHF.

This clone was seen only once. The chain recombines TRBV28 with TRBJ1-2, with no clear D. V lost 7 bases and J lost 1, with 7 bases in between. The CDR3 runs 12 residues. CDR1 and CDR2 (germline): MDHEN, SYDVKM. The CDR3 sequence: CASINSNYGYTF. CDR3 DNA: TGTGCCAGCATAAACAGTAACTATGGCTACACCTTC.

This chain joins TRBV28 and TRBJ2-7; a possible D gene is TRBD2 (6 bases). Trimming removed 5 bases at V and 3 bases at J, with 8 bases between. Germline CDR1 and CDR2: MDHEN and SYDVKM. The CDR3 is made up of 12 amino acids. CDR3 sequence: CASSPTSYEQYF. The CDR3 DNA reads TGTGCCAGCAGTCCGACTAGCTACGAGCAGTACTTC.

This chain links TRBV23-1 with TRBJ1-6; 7 bases are shared with TRBD1. TRBV23-1 is designated an ORF whose function remains uncertain. After removal of 2 bases from V and 5 bases from J, the junction contained 12 bases not matched to a gene. The CDR3 runs to 18 residues. The CDR3 loop reads CASSQNPRTGKDNSPLHF. The DNA for the CDR3 is TGCGCCAGCAGTCAAAATCCCCGGACAGGCAAAGATAATTCACCCCTCCACTTT.

V is TRBV12-3 or TRBV12-4 and J is TRBJ1-2, with a tentative D call TRBD1 (6 bases). The germline V and J ends were trimmed by 5 bases and 8 bases, with 15 bases remaining between them. This CDR3 comprises 13 residues. CDR3 nucleotides: TGTGCCAGCAGTCTACAGGGTCTCGGGGGCTACACCTTC. This codes for CASSLQGLGGYTF.

This chain connects TRBV19 to TRBJ1-4, with a tentative D call TRBD1 (6 bases). This CDR3 contains 14 residues. Germline CDR1 reads LNHDA; CDR2 reads SQIVND (reference sequence). V lost 9 bases to trimming and J lost 5 bases, with 16 bases between them. The CDR3 DNA reads TGTGCCAGCACGGGGGGCAGGGGCAATGAAAAACTGTTTTTT. This gives the protein CASTGGRGNEKLFF.

V gene TRBV2 combines with J gene TRBJ1-5; TRBD1 matches 9 bases. Losses at the gene ends were 1 base for V and 2 bases for J; bases not matched to a gene: 6. This CDR3 spans 17 amino acids. Looked up from germline, CDR1 is SNHLY and CDR2 is FYNNEI. This CDR3 reads CASSEGDRVRGNQPQHF. DNA of the CDR3: TGTGCCAGCAGTGAAGGGGACAGGGTTCGGGGCAATCAGCCCCAGCATTTT. Using reference TRBV2 and TRBJ1-5 for the parts outside the CDR3, the full variable domain is EPEVTQTPSHQVTQMGQEVILRCVPISNHLYFYWYRQILGQKVEFLVSFYNNEISEKSEIFDDQFSVERPDGSNFTLKIRSTKLEDSAMYFCASSEGDRVRGNQPQHFGDGTRLSIL.

This clone occurred once. J is TRBJ2-5 and V is TRBV4-2, with 9 bases fitting TRBD1. V lost 0 bases and J lost 5; bases outside the gene matches: 4. CDR1 LGHNA and CDR2 YNFKEQ come from the germline V gene. The CDR3 length is 15 residues. For the CDR3, the DNA is TGTGCCAGCAGCCAAGATGGGACAGGGAGGGAGACCCAGTACTTC. Residues: CASSQDGTGRETQYF.

V usage is TRBV19 and J usage is TRBJ2-7; 13 bases match TRBD2. This CDR3 is 17 amino acids long. Trimming at V came to 0 bases and at J to 3 bases, leaving 5 bases not matched to a gene. The germline V gene has CDR1 LNHDA and CDR2 SQIVND (reference sequence). This CDR3 reads CASSIDWTSGGFYEQYF. CDR3 nucleotide sequence: TGTGCCAGTAGTATAGATTGGACTAGCGGGGGTTTCTACGAGCAGTACTTC.

The V gene is TRBV28, the J gene TRBJ2-7; 10 bases line up with TRBD1. Unmatched junction bases numbered 5, after V lost 8 bases and J lost 4 bases. Germline V gene data show CDR1 as MDHEN and CDR2 as SYDVKM. The length of the CDR3 is 13 residues. The CDR3 is CASGRTGGYEQYF. The CDR3 coding sequence is TGTGCCAGCGGGAGGACAGGGGGATACGAGCAGTACTTC.

The rearrangement joins TRBV6-6 to TRBJ1-4, with D uncertain. The V gene's germline CDR1 is MNHNY and CDR2 SVGAGI (reference sequence). This CDR3 contains 14 residues. The V end was cut by 0 bases, the J end by 7 bases, with 9 bases between. The CDR3 sequence is CASSYSGQTEKLFF. The CDR3 nucleotides read TGTGCCAGCAGTTACTCAGGGCAGACTGAAAAACTGTTTTTT.

V gene TRBV28 combines with J gene TRBJ1-5, with D unclear. V was shortened by 5 bases and J by 0 bases, with 11 bases between the two germline ends. The germline gives CDR1 MDHEN, CDR2 SYDVKM. The CDR3 has 15 amino acids. CDR3 sequence reads: CASSRRWYSNQPQHF. CDR3 DNA sequence: TGTGCCAGCAGTCGCCGGTGGTATAGCAATCAGCCCCAGCATTTT.

This sequence joins TRBV28 and TRBJ1-4; the D gene is possibly TRBD1 (6 bases). CDR1 and CDR2 (germline): MDHEN, SYDVKM. This CDR3 spans 13 amino acids. The V and J ends lost 6 bases and 7 bases respectively, with 12 bases between them. The CDR3 DNA is TGTGCCAGCAGAGGGGGGGCGGGTGAAAAACTGTTTTTT. Amino acids: CASRGGAGEKLFF.

The chain employs TRBV28 and TRBJ1-1, with 8 bases identical to TRBD1. There are 15 residues in the CDR3. Germline values: CDR1 MDHEN, CDR2 SYDVKM. V was pared by 5 bases and J by 3 bases, with 8 bases of the junction left unmatched. The CDR3 nucleotides read TGTGCCAGCAGTACAACCCAGGGGGCCCACACTGAAGCTTTCTTT. Its translation: CASSTTQGAHTEAFF.

J is TRBJ2-5 and V is TRBV10-3; 12 bases match TRBD2. Losses at the gene ends were 0 bases for V and 0 bases for J; bases not matched to a gene: 5. Per germline, CDR1 ENHRY and CDR2 SYGVKD. The CDR3 consists of 18 residues. CDR3 sequence (DNA): TGTGCCATCAGTGAGTCACTAGCGGGGGGCCAGTACCAAGAGACCCAGTACTTC. It yields the protein CAISESLAGGQYQETQYF.

The chain combines TRBV6-2 or TRBV6-3 with TRBJ1-1, with unresolved D. Trimming took off 2 bases at V and 7 bases at J, with 5 bases between the two ends. There are 11 residues in the CDR3. Germline loops: CDR1 MNHEY, CDR2 SVGEGT. In DNA, the CDR3 is TGTGCCAGCAGTTACCGGGGTGAAGCTTTCTTT. The encoded protein is CASSYRGEAFF.

The chain employs TRBV19 and TRBJ2-7, with 7 bases identical to TRBD2. The CDR3 extends over 16 amino acids. The junction had 5 bases not matched to a gene; V was cut back by 0 bases and J by 0 bases. Per germline, CDR1 LNHDA and CDR2 SQIVND (reference sequence). The CDR3, as DNA: TGTGCCAGTAGTATAGAGACTAGCTCATCCTCCTACGAGCAGTACTTC. Its translation: CASSIETSSSSYEQYF.

This chain connects TRBV6-2 or TRBV6-3 to TRBJ2-2, with 14 bases lining up with TRBD2. Germline V gives CDR1 MNHEY, CDR2 SVGEGT. Germline trimming cut 5 bases from V and 7 bases from J; bases unmatched to any gene: 3. The CDR3 loop spans 15 amino acids. The CDR3 DNA sequence: TGTGCCAGCAGTGGGACTAGCGGGAGTATCGGGGAGCTGTTTTTT. It is translated as CASSGTSGSIGELFF.

A remark on this clone: The junction departs from the called germline gene at one end, perhaps through a read error. J is TRBJ1-3 and V is TRBV10-3; 9 bases map to TRBD1. Germline V gene lookup returns CDR1 ENHRY and CDR2 SYGVKD. The CDR3 covers 16 residues. CDR3 region: CAISEPGQGSGDTIYF. Here the CDR3 DNA reads TGTGCCATCAGTGAGCCGGGACAGGGATCTGGAGACACCATATATTTT.

This chain joins TRBV18 and TRBJ2-1, with TRBD2 identical over 8 bases. The CDR3 is 16 amino acids. Germline V lookup: CDR1 KGHSH, CDR2 LQKENI. The trim removed 1 base at V and 2 bases at J, leaving 4 bases unmatched. The chain's CDR3 is CASSPHSGSPYNEQFF. The CDR3 coding sequence is TGTGCCAGCTCACCACACAGCGGGAGCCCCTACAATGAGCAGTTCTTC.

The chain employs TRBV6-4 and TRBJ2-3, with TRBD1 matching 7 bases. V shed 0 bases, J shed 4 bases, and the junction held 4 bases outside the gene matches. CDR1 and CDR2 (germline): MRHNA, SNTAGT. The CDR3 spans 15 residues. CDR3 DNA: TGTGCCAGCAGTGACTCGAGGCAGGGGGCAGATACGCAGTATTTT. This sequence encodes CASSDSRQGADTQYF.

The CDR3 region is CASSEPGGGQPQHF. The CDR3 DNA reads TGTGCCAGCAGTGAACCAGGGGGCGGTCAGCCCCAGCATTTT. The chain employs TRBV6-4 and TRBJ1-5, with 8 bases that match TRBD1. J was trimmed by 6 bases and V by 3 bases; bases with no gene match: 4. Germline V gene data show CDR1 as MRHNA and CDR2 as SNTAGT. There are 14 residues in the CDR3.

The chain joins TRBV5-1 to TRBJ2-3, with D tentatively TRBD2 (6 bases). Trimming left V 0 bases short and J 1 base short, with 12 bases between. This CDR3 has 16 residues. The germline gives CDR1 SGHRS, CDR2 YFSETQ. The DNA of the CDR3 is TGCGCCAGCAGCTTGGCCGTGCGGGACGGCACAGATACGCAGTATTTT. The encoded protein is CASSLAVRDGTDTQYF.

This chain connects TRBV6-1 to TRBJ2-1; maybe TRBD2 (6 bases). The CDR3 extends over 14 amino acids. Germline CDR1 and CDR2: MNHNS and SASEGT. V was clipped by 4 bases and J by 0 bases, with 7 bases between them. The CDR3 loop reads CASSGGDSYNEQFF. CDR3 DNA sequence: TGTGCCAGCAGTGGCGGGGACTCCTACAATGAGCAGTTCTTC.